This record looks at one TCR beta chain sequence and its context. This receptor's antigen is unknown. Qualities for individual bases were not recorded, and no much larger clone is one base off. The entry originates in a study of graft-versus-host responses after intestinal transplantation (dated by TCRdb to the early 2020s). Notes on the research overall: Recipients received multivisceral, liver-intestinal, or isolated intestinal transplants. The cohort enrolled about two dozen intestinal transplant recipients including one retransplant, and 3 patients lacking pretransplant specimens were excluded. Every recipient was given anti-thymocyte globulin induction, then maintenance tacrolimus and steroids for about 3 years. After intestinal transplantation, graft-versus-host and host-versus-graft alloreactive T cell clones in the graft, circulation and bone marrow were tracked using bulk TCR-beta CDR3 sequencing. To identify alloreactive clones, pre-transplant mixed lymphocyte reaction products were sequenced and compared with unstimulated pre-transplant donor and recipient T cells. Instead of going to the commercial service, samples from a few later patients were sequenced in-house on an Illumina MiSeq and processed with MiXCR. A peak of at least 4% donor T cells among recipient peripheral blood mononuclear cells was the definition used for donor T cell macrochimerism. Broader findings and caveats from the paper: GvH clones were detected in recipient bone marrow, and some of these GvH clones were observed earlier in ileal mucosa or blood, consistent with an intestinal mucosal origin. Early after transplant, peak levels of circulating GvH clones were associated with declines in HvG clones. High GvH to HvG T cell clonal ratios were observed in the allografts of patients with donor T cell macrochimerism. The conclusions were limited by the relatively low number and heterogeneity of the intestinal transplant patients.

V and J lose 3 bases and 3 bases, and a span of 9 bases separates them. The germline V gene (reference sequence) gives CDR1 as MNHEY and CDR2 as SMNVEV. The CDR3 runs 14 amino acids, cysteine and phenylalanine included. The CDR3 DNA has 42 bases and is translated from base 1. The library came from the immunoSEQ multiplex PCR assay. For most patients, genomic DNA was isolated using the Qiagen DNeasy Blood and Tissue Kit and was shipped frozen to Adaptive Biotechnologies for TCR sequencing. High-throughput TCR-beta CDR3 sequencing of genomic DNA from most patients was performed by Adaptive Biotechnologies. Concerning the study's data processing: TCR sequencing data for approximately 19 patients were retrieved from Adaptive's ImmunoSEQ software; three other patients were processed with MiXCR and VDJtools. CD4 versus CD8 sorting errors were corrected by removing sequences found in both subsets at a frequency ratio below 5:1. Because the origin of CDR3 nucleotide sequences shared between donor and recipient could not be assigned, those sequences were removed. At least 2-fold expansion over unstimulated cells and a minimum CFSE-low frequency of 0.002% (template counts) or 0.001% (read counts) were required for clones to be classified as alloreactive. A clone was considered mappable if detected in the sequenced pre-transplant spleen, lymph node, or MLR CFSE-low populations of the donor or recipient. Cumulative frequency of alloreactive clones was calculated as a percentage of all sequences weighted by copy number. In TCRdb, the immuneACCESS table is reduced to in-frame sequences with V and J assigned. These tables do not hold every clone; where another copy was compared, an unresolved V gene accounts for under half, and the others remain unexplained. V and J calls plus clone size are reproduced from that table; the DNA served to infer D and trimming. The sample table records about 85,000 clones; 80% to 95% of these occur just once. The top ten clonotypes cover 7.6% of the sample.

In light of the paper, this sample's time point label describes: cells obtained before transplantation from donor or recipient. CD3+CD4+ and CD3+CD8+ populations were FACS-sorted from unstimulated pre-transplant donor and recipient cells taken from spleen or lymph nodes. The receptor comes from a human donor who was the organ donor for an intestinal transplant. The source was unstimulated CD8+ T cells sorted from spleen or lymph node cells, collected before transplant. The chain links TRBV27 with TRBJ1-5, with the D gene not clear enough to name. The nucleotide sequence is TGTGCCAGCAGTTTTCGAGCAACCAATCAGCCCCAGCATTTT. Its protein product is CASSFRATNQPQHF.